The clone carrying this T cell receptor (beta chain) was observed once. Its antigen is still unknown. The sample comes from a study of chemoradiotherapy in HPV16-positive cancers. Study-wide results and caveats: Functional assays defining HPV-specific T cells used only a couple of HPV16-positive patients. In HPV16-positive patients, HPV-responsive T-cell expansion tracked better recurrence-free survival.

Here immunoSEQ multiplex PCR was the method, and the copy in TCRdb shows in-frame clones only, minus some. The sample yields some 1,900 clones, 80% to 85% seen once. Between the trimmed V and J ends, which lost 1 base and 4 bases, there was a span of 15 bases. Germline CDR1 is LGHNA and CDR2 is YSLEER. This CDR3 has 16 amino acids. Specimen: tumor tissue, collected from a patient who underwent chemoradiotherapy. The TCR comes from a human donor with HPV-associated anogenital cancer. V and J are TRBV4-3 and TRBJ2-3; D possibly corresponds to TRBD2 (5 bases). In DNA, the CDR3 is TGCGCCAGCAGCCAAGGTGAGGGCGCGGGCGCAGATACGCAGTATTTT. This encodes CASSQGEGAGADTQYF.